These T cell receptor beta chains were read from a single sample in a study of cytomegalovirus exposure and HLA in healthy donors. Sequencing used immunoSEQ multiplex PCR; TCRdb keeps in-frame clones, though not all of them. Seen here are 120,000 or so clones, about 83% observed once, and the top ten hold around 3.5%. Sequencing input: PBMCs. The receptors here all came from a man between 25 and 39 years old in good health and CMV-seronegative. Both conserved end residues are part of each CDR3. D genes are given only for firm matches. The size of a clone is reported for some rows only, either as once, few or many, or as a class for expanded clones.

CDR3 | DNA | J | size | D | V
CASTPPDEKLFF | TGTGCCAGCACCCCCCCGGATGAAAAACTGTTTTTT | TRBJ1-4 | once | - | TRBV2
CASSEAAPWDREDEQYF | TGTGCCAGCAGTGAAGCAGCCCCCTGGGACAGGGAGGACGAGCAGTACTTC | TRBJ2-7 | - | TRBD1 | TRBV6-1
CATSRANQVISEAFF | TGTGCCACCAGCAGGGCCAACCAGGTTATCAGTGAGGCTTTCTTT | TRBJ1-1 | - | - | TRBV15
CASSLDDNTDTQYF | TGTGCCAGCAGTTTGGATGACAACACAGATACGCAGTATTTT | TRBJ2-3 | - | - | TRBV28
CAWSVRQDDYEQYF | TGTGCCTGGAGTGTACGGCAGGATGACTACGAGCAGTACTTC | TRBJ2-7 | once | - | TRBV30
CASSVCRLQRETQYF | TGTGCCAGCAGCGTCTGTAGATTGCAGCGAGAGACCCAGTACTTC | TRBJ2-5 | once | - | TRBV21-1
CSVARVYTDTQYF | TGCAGCGTTGCTCGCGTATACACAGATACGCAGTATTTT | TRBJ2-3 | - | - | TRBV29-1
CASSFPGLADTQYF | TGTGCCAGCAGTTTCCCGGGACTAGCGGATACGCAGTATTTT | TRBJ2-3 | once | TRBD2 | TRBV27
CASSLAGTFTYEQYF | TGCGCCAGCAGCTTGGCCGGGACTTTTACCTACGAGCAGTACTTC | TRBJ2-7 | - | - | TRBV5-1
CASSATSGGGNEQFF | TGTGCCAGCAGTGCTACTAGCGGGGGGGGCAATGAGCAGTTCTTC | TRBJ2-1 | - | TRBD2 | TRBV6-5
CASSTGTGRGNTIYF | TGTGCCAGTAGTACAGGGACAGGGCGAGGAAACACCATATATTTT | TRBJ1-3 | - | TRBD1 | TRBV19
CASGDRGTYEQYF | TGTGCCAGCGGGGACAGGGGCACCTACGAGCAGTACTTC | TRBJ2-7 | few | TRBD1 | TRBV7-9
CASSHGQTYEQYF | TGTGCCAGCAGCCATGGACAGACCTACGAGCAGTACTTC | TRBJ2-7 | - | - | TRBV5-8
CASSALTGNFYEQYF | TGTGCCAGCAGTGCCCTAACAGGGAATTTCTACGAGCAGTACTTC | TRBJ2-7 | - | - | TRBV2